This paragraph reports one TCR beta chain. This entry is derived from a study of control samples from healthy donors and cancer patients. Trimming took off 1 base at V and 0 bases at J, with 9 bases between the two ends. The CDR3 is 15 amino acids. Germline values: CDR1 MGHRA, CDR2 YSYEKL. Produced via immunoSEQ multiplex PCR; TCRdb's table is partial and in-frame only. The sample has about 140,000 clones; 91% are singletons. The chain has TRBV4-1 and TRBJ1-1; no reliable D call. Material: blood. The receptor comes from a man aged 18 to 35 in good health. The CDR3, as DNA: TGCGCCAGCAGCCAAGTTGGGTCATTGAACACTGAAGCTTTCTTT. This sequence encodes CASSQVGSLNTEAFF.